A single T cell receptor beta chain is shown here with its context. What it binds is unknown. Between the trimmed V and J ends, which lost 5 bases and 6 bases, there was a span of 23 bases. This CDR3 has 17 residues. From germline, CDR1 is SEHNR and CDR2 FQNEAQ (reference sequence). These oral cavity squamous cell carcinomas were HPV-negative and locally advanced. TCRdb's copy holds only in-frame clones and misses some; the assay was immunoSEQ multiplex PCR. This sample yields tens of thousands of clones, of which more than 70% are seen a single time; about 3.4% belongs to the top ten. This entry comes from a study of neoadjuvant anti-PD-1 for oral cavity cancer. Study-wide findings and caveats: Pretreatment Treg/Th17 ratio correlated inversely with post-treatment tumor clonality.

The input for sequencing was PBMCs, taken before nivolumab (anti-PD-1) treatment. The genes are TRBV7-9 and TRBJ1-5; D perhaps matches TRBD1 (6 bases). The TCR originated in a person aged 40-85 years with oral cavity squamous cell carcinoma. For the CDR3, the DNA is TGTGCCAGCAGCCAATTTTCAGTGACAGGAAAAATTCAGCCCCAGCATTTT. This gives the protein CASSQFSVTGKIQPQHF.